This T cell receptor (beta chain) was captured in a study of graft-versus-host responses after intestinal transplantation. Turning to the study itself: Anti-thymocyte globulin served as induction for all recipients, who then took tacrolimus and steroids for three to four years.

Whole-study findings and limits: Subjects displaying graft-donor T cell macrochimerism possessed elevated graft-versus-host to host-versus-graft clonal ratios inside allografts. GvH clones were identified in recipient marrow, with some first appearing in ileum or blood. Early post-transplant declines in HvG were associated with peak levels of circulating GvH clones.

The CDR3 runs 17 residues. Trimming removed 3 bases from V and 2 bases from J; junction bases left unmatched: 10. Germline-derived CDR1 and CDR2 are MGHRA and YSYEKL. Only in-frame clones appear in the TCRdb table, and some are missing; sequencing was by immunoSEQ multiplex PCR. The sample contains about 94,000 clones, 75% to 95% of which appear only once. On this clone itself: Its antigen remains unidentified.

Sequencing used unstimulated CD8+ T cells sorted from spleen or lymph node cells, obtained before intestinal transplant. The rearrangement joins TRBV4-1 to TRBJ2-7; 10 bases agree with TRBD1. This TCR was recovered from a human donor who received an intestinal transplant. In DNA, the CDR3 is TGCGCCAGCAGCCAGGGCGCGCCGGGACAGGGGACCTACGAGCAGTACTTC. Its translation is CASSQGAPGQGTYEQYF.